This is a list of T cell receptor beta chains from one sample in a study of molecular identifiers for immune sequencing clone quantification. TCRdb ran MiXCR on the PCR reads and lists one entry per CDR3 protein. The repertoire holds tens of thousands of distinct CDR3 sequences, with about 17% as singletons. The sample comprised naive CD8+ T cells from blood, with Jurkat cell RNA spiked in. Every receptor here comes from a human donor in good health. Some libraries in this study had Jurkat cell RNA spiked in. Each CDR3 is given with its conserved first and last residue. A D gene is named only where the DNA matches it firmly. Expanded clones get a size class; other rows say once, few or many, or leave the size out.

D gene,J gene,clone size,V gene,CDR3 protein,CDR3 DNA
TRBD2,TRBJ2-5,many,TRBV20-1,CSAISGIQETQYF,TGCAGTGCTATTAGCGGGATCCAAGAGACCCAGTACTTC
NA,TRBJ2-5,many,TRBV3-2,CASRGDRQETQYF,TGTGCCAGCAGGGGGGACCGACAAGAGACCCAGTACTTC
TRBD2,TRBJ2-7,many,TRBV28,CATRAGGDYEQYF,TGTGCCACAAGAGCGGGAGGCGACTACGAGCAGTACTTC
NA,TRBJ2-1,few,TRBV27,CASSLGVSSYNEQFF,TGTGCCAGCAGTTTAGGCGTGAGCTCCTACAATGAGCAGTTCTTC
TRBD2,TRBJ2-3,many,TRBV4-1,CASSLPSSGRTDTQYF,TGCGCCAGCAGCCTGCCGTCTAGCGGGAGGACAGATACGCAGTATTTT
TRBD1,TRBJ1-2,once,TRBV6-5,CASSSYVGQGCVYGYTF,TGTGCCAGTAGTTCCTATGTAGGACAGGGCTGTGTCTATGGCTACACCTTC
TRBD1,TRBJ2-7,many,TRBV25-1,CASSGRGTGLREQYF,TGTGCCAGCAGTGGCCGAGGGACAGGGCTTCGCGAGCAGTACTTC
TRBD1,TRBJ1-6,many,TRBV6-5,CASGEYRDRDFHSPLHF,TGTGCCAGCGGGGAGTACCGGGACAGGGATTTTCATTCACCCCTCCACTTT
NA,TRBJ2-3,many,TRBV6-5,CASSYEGFSDTQYF,TGTGCCAGCAGTTACGAAGGCTTCTCGGATACGCAGTATTTT
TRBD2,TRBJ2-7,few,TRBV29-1,CSVGGLAGGFHEQYF,TGCAGCGTTGGGGGACTAGCGGGAGGTTTTCACGAGCAGTACTTC
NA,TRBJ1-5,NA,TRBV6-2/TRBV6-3,CASSYSIASTDPTDTQHF,TGTGCCAGCAGCTACTCTATCGCGAGTACAGACCCCACAGATACGCAGCATTTT
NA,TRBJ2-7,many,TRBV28,CASSPLPGGRIYEQYF,TGTGCCAGCAGCCCACTCCCCGGGGGGCGGATCTACGAGCAGTACTTC
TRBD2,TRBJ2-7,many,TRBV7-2,CASSQLAGQYEQYF,TGTGCCAGCAGCCAACTAGCGGGCCAATACGAGCAGTACTTC
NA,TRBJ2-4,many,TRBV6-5,CASTKGTAPGKNIQYF,TGTGCCAGCACCAAGGGCACAGCCCCAGGCAAAAACATTCAGTACTTC
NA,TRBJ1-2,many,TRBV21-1,CASSKVRVRGGYTF,TGTGCCAGCAGCAAAGTCAGGGTTCGGGGTGGCTACACCTTC
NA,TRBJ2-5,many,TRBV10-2,CASSEYETQYF,TGCGCCAGCAGTGAGTACGAGACCCAGTACTTC
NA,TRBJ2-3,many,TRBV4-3,CASSPDYLSTDTQYF,TGCGCCAGCAGCCCTGACTACCTGAGCACAGATACGCAGTATTTT
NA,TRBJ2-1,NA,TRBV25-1,CASSEAEQLF,TGTGCCAGCAGTGAAGCTGAGCAGCTCTTC
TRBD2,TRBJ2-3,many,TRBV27,CASSPGTSKFADTQYF,TGTGCCAGCAGTCCCGGGACTAGCAAGTTCGCAGATACGCAGTATTTT
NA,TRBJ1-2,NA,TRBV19,CASSIGVFGQYGYTF,TGTGCCAGTAGTATCGGTGTCTTCGGGCAATATGGCTACACCTTC